This T cell receptor (beta chain) appears in the sequencing data of a study of cytomegalovirus exposure and HLA in healthy donors. This clone showed up just once. The data were produced by immunoSEQ multiplex PCR, yet TCRdb's version contains in-frame clones alone and is incomplete. The sample shows tens of thousands of clones, approximately 91% of them seen only once. The CDR3 consists of 11 residues. V shed 5 bases and J shed 6 bases, with 8 bases lying between them. In germline, CDR1 is PRHDT, CDR2 FYEKMQ (reference sequence). Sequenced input: PBMCs. The chain has TRBV13 and TRBJ2-7; D gene unclear. The sequence came from a man aged 25-45 years in good health and CMV-seronegative. CDR3 coding DNA: TGTGCCAGCAGCCCGTTAGTCGAGCAGTACTTC. Translation: CASSPLVEQYF.